This T cell receptor (beta chain) was profiled in a study of post-analysis software for immune sequencing data. About this clonotype: Its antigen remains unidentified.

CDR1 is SGHTA, CDR2 FQGNSA, per germline. The CDR3 has 13 amino acids. V lost 1 base, J lost 4 bases, and 8 bases lay in between. General study results and limits: In patients, about 5 TRBV segments were more frequent than in controls, with TRBV5-6, TRBV5-1 and TRBV20-1 among them.

The library was made from cDNA and included unique molecular identifiers. In TCRdb, the PCR reads were re-called with MiXCR into one record per CDR3 protein. Found here are 450,000 to 700,000 distinct CDR3 sequences, 44% of them singletons; the top ten hold 1.7%. The rearrangement joins TRBV7-2 to TRBJ2-7; no definite D call. The receptor's source is a girl between 10 and 17 years old with multiple sclerosis. Source material: blood. CDR3 nucleotide sequence: TGTGCCAGCAGCTTAGATCCCCTTTACGAGCAGTACTTC. It yields the protein CASSLDPLYEQYF.